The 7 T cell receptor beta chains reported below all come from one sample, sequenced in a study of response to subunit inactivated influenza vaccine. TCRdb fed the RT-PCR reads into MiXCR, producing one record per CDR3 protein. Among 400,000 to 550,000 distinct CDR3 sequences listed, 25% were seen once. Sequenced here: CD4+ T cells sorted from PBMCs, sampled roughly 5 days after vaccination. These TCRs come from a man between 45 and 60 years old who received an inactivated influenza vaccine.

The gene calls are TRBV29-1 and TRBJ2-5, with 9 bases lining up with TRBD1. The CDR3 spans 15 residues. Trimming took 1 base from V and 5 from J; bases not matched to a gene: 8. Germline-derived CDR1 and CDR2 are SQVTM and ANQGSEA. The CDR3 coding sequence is TGCAGCGTTGAAGGGGGACAGGGTTCTTTTGAGACCCAGTACTTC. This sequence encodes CSVEGGQGSFETQYF. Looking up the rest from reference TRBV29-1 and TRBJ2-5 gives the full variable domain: SAVISQKPSRDICQRGTSLTIQCQVDSQVTMMFWYRQQPGQSLTLIATANQGSEATYESGFVIDKFPISRPNLTFSTLTVSNMSPEDSSIYLCSVEGGQGSFETQYFGPGTRLLVL.

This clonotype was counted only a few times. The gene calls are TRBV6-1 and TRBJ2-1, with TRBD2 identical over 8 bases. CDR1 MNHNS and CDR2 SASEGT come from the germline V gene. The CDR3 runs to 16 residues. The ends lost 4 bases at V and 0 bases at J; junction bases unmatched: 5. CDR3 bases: TGTGCCAGCAGTGCGAGGAGCGGGAGCTCCTACAATGAGCAGTTCTTC. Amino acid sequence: CASSARSGSSYNEQFF.

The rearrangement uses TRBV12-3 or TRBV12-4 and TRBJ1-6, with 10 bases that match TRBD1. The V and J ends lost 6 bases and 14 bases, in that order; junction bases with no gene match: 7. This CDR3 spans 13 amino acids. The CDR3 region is CASSIGQGVTLHF. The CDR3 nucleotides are TGTGCCAGCAGCATTGGACAGGGGGTAACCCTCCACTTT.

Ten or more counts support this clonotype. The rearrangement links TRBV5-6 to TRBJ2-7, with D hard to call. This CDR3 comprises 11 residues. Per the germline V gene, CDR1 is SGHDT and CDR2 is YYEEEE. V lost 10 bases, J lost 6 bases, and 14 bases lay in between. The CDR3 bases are TGTGCCTCTTCTTCTTTGTCCGAGCAGTACTTC. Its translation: CASSSLSEQYF.

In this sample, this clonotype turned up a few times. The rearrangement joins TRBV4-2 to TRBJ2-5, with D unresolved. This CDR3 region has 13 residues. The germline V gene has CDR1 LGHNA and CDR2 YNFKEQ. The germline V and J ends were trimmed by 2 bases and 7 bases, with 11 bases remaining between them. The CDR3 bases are TGTGCCAGCAGCCAACAATCCCCGGGGACCCAGTACTTC. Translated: CASSQQSPGTQYF.

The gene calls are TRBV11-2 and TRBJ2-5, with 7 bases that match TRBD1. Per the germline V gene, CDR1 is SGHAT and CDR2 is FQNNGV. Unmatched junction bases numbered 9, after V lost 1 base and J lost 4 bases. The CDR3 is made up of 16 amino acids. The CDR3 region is CASSLVRGRLGETQYF. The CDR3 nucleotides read TGTGCCAGCAGCTTAGTTAGGGGGCGTCTAGGAGAGACCCAGTACTTC.

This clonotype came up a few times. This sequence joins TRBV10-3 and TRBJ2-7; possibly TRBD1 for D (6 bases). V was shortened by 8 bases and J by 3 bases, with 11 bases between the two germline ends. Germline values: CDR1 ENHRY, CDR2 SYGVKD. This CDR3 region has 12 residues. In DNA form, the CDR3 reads TGTGCCATCTCCCAGGGGAGCTACGAGCAGTACTTC. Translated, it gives CAISQGSYEQYF.